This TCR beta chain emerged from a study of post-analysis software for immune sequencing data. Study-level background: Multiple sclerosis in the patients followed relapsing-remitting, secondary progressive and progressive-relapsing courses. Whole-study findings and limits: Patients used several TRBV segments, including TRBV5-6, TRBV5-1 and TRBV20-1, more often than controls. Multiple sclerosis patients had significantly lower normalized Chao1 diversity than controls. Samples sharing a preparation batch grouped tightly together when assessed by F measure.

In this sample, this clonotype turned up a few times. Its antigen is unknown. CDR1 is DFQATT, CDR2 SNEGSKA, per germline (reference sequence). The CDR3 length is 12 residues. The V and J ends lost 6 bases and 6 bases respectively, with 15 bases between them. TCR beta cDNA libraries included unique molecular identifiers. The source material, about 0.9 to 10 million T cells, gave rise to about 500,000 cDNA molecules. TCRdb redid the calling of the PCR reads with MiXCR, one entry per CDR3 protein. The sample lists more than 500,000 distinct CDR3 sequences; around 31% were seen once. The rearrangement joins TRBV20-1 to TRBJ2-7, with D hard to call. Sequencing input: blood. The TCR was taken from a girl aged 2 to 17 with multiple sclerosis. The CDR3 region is CSAVYVNPEQYF. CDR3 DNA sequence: TGCAGTGCGGTTTACGTGAACCCCGAGCAGTACTTC.